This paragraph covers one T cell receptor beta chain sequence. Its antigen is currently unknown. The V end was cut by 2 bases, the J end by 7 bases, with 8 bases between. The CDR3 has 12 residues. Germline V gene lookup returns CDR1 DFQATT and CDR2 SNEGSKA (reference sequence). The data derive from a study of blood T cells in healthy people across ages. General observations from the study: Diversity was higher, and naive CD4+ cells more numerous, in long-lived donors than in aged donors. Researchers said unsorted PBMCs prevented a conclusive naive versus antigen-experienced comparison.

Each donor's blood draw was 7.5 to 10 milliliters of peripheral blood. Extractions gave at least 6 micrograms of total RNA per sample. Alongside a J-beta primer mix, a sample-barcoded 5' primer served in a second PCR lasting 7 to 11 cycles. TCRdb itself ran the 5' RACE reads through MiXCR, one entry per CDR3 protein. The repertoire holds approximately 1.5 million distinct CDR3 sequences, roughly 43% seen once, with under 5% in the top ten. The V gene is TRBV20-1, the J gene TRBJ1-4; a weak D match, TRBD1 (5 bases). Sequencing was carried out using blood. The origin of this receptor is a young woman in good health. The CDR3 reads CSARRQSEKLFF. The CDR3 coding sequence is TGCAGTGCTAGAAGACAGTCTGAAAAACTGTTTTTT.